Following are 21 T cell receptor beta chains from one sample sequenced in a study of glioma-infiltrating T cells after dendritic cell vaccination. Using immunoSEQ multiplex PCR, the repertoire was profiled, and TCRdb retains in-frame clones only, with some absent. The data show about 100,000 clones, 80% seen once. Time point indicated: after dendritic cell vaccination, including at tumor progression/relapse. Sample: blood, taken after dendritic cell vaccination. The receptor set was obtained from a human donor with glioblastoma.

This chain links TRBV5-4 with TRBJ2-5; D is possibly TRBD2 (5 bases). Trimming cost V 4 bases and J 1 base, with 8 bases left between them. The CDR3 has 13 amino acids. The V gene's germline CDR1 is SGHNT and CDR2 YYREEE (reference sequence). DNA for the CDR3: TGTGCCAGCAGCCTTACTAGCCAAGAGACCCAGTACTTC. It codes for CASSLTSQETQYF.

This clone has a single count. The J gene is TRBJ2-7, the V gene TRBV7-9; 7 bases are shared with TRBD1. The CDR3 spans 16 residues. Trimming at V came to 5 bases and at J to 3 bases, leaving 13 bases not matched to a gene. The germline CDR1 and CDR2 sequences are SEHNR and FQNEAQ (reference sequence). The CDR3: CASSGRQGRAFYEQYF. The DNA for the CDR3 is TGTGCCAGCAGCGGAAGACAGGGAAGGGCCTTCTACGAGCAGTACTTC.

The chain is built from TRBV5-6 and TRBJ2-1, with 9 bases fitting TRBD2. Germline CDR1 is SGHDT and CDR2 is YYEEEE. The CDR3 has 16 residues. J lost 7 bases, V lost 3 bases, and 11 bases had no gene match. Written as DNA, the CDR3 is TGTGCCAGCAGCTCACGTGCGGGAGGGCCTAGGAATGAGCAGTTCTTC. This gives the protein CASSSRAGGPRNEQFF.

The chain joins TRBV28 to TRBJ2-7; tentative D call: TRBD1 (5 bases). CDR1 MDHEN and CDR2 SYDVKM come from the germline V gene. The CDR3 has 13 amino acids. Trimming shortened V by 3 bases and J by 4 bases, and 10 bases separated the two germline ends. CDR3 DNA sequence: TGTGCCAGCAGTTTTGAAGGGGTTTACGAGCAGTACTTC. It yields the protein CASSFEGVYEQYF.

The chain is built from TRBV19 and TRBJ1-1; D call uncertain. V lost 5 bases to trimming and J lost 1 base, with 8 bases between them. Germline assignment: CDR1 LNHDA and CDR2 SQIVND (reference sequence). CDR3 length: 13 amino acids. This CDR3 reads CASSRVRNTEAFF. In DNA form, the CDR3 reads TGTGCCAGTAGTCGGGTAAGGAACACTGAAGCTTTCTTT.

The rearrangement links TRBV7-2 to TRBJ2-1; TRBD2 aligns across 7 bases. V gave up 0 bases and J gave up 4 bases; unmatched junction bases: 6. Germline CDR1 reads SGHTA; CDR2 reads FQGNSA. CDR3 length equals 16 residues. CDR3 sequence reads: CASSLAAGVIYNEQFF. CDR3 bases: TGTGCCAGCAGCTTAGCGGCGGGAGTTATTTACAATGAGCAGTTCTTC.

This chain uses TRBV9 with TRBJ2-7; 8 bases align to TRBD2. V shed 4 bases, J shed 1 base, and the junction held 10 bases outside the gene matches. Germline V lookup: CDR1 SGDLS, CDR2 YYNGEE. CDR3 size: 16 residues. DNA for the CDR3: TGTGCCAGCAGCCCAGGCCGGGTAGCGGGGTCCTACGAGCAGTACTTC. Translation: CASSPGRVAGSYEQYF. Filled out from reference TRBV9 and TRBJ2-7, the complete variable domain reads DSGVTQTPKHLITATGQRVTLRCSPRSGDLSVYWYQQSLDQGLQFLIQYYNGEERAKGNILERFSAQQFPDLHSELNLSSLELGDSALYFCASSPGRVAGSYEQYFGPGTRLTVT.

The chain links TRBV18 to TRBJ2-1; 8 bases line up with TRBD2. J lost 6 bases, V lost 4 bases, and 2 bases had no gene match. Germline CDR1 reads KGHSH; CDR2 reads LQKENI. This CDR3 contains 13 residues. The DNA of the CDR3 is TGTGCCAGCTCACTGGGGACTAGCAATGAGCAGTTCTTC. It codes for CASSLGTSNEQFF.

This clone was recorded only once. The genes are TRBV27 and TRBJ2-5; tentative D call: TRBD1 (6 bases). The V gene's germline CDR1 is MNHEY and CDR2 SMNVEV (reference sequence). The CDR3 contains 13 residues. V was pared by 6 bases and J by 4 bases, with 12 bases between. CDR3 loop: CASRGWGRETQYF. The CDR3 DNA sequence: TGTGCCAGCAGGGGCTGGGGGCGAGAGACCCAGTACTTC.

V gene TRBV6-1 combines with J gene TRBJ1-2; 9 bases line up with TRBD1. The germline gives CDR1 MNHNS, CDR2 SASEGT. V was clipped by 3 bases and J by 8 bases; unmatched bases: 4. This CDR3 is 13 amino acids long. The DNA of the CDR3 is TGTGCCAGCAGTGATAGGACAGGGGAAGGCTACACCTTC. Translation gives CASSDRTGEGYTF.

The chain employs TRBV11-3 and TRBJ2-1, with TRBD2 matching over 10 bases. V lost 5 bases, J lost 2 bases, and 12 bases stayed unmatched. The CDR3 is made up of 18 amino acids. CDR1 SGHNT and CDR2 YENEEA come from the germline V gene. In DNA, the CDR3 is TGTGCCAGCAGCATTAGCGGGCTAAGCGGGAGGGCCTACAATGAGCAGTTCTTC. Amino acid sequence: CASSISGLSGRAYNEQFF.

The chain recombines TRBV19 with TRBJ1-2; possibly TRBD1 for D (5 bases). Germline assignment: CDR1 LNHDA and CDR2 SQIVND (reference sequence). The CDR3 runs 15 residues. With 3 bases removed from V and 5 bases from J, the gap between germline ends came to 16 bases. CDR3 in amino acids: CASSIAQGGNYGYTF. The CDR3 bases are TGTGCCAGTAGTATTGCTCAGGGAGGGAATTATGGCTACACCTTC.

A remark on this clone: A read error may be the cause here, since a much bigger clone is one base away. This rearrangement joins TRBV5-8 to TRBJ2-7; TRBD1 is a possible D gene (6 bases). This CDR3 region has 13 residues. The V gene lost 4 bases and the J gene lost 3 bases, with 11 bases spanning the gap. Looked up from germline, CDR1 is SGHTS and CDR2 is YDEGEE. For the CDR3, the DNA is TGTGCCAGCAGCCCGGGACATTTCTACGAGCAGTACTTC. Residues: CASSPGHFYEQYF.

V usage is TRBV19 and J usage is TRBJ1-1; the D gene is possibly TRBD1 (6 bases). The germline gives CDR1 LNHDA, CDR2 SQIVND (reference sequence). The germline V and J ends were trimmed by 4 bases and 2 bases, with 11 bases remaining between them. There are 14 residues in the CDR3. The CDR3 region has the DNA TGTGCCAGTAGTACCGGGACACATAACACTGAAGCTTTCTTT. Translation gives CASSTGTHNTEAFF.

The chain couples TRBV15 to TRBJ1-3; D is perhaps TRBD1 (6 bases). CDR1 is LNHNV, CDR2 YYDKDF, per germline (reference sequence). The CDR3 is 16 amino acids. V was trimmed by 2 bases and J by 0 bases, leaving 11 bases between them. Written as DNA, the CDR3 is TGTGCCACCAGCAGATTCAGGGGAAGCTCTGGAAACACCATATATTTT. It encodes CATSRFRGSSGNTIYF.

CDR3: CASSYRLGLGKEEQFF. DNA of the CDR3: TGTGCCAGCAGCTACCGATTAGGACTAGGTAAAGAAGAGCAGTTCTTC. The V call is TRBV6-5, the J call TRBJ2-1; TRBD2 aligns across 7 bases. V trimming: 6 bases; J trimming: 10 bases; junction bases outside the gene matches: 18. The germline V gene has CDR1 MNHEY and CDR2 SVGAGI. This CDR3 spans 16 amino acids.

This clone turned up a few times. The chain is built from TRBV15 and TRBJ2-3, with D unresolved. The germline V gene encodes CDR1 LNHNV and CDR2 YYDKDF (reference sequence). There are 13 residues in the CDR3. The V end was cut by 3 bases, the J end by 6 bases, with 10 bases between. The CDR3 region has the DNA TGTGCCACCAGCAGGATCCTAGTGGATACGCAGTATTTT. Translating it yields CATSRILVDTQYF.

The chain links TRBV29-1 to TRBJ1-1; TRBD1 might be the D (5 bases). This CDR3 has 16 residues. Between the trimmed V and J ends, which lost 4 bases and 2 bases, there was a span of 20 bases. Looked up from germline, CDR1 is SQVTM and CDR2 is ANQGSEA. CDR3 region: CSVVLLSFDSNTEAFF. The CDR3 DNA reads as TGCAGCGTTGTTTTGTTGAGTTTTGACAGCAACACTGAAGCTTTCTTT.

This clone was counted only a few times. The V and J genes are TRBV5-1 and TRBJ2-7, with 7 bases fitting TRBD1. The CDR3 covers 14 residues. The V gene's germline CDR1 is SGHRS and CDR2 YFSETQ. The trim removed 5 bases at V and 6 bases at J, leaving 11 bases unmatched. CDR3 amino acids: CASSLQGTSGEQYF. The DNA of the CDR3 is TGCGCCAGCAGTTTACAGGGGACGTCCGGCGAGCAGTACTTC.

This chain links TRBV7-2 with TRBJ2-2, with 7 nucleotides matching TRBD1. The CDR3 is made up of 15 amino acids. V was clipped by 5 bases and J by 5 bases; unmatched bases: 8. Per germline, CDR1 SGHTA and CDR2 FQGNSA. CDR3 amino acids: CASSNDRVRTGELFF. Written as DNA, the CDR3 is TGTGCCAGCAGCAATGACAGGGTTCGAACCGGGGAGCTGTTTTTT. Using reference TRBV7-2 and TRBJ2-2 for the parts outside the CDR3, the full variable domain is GAGVSQSPSNKVTEKGKDVELRCDPISGHTALYWYRQSLGQGLEFLIYFQGNSAPDKSGLPSDRFSAERTGGSVSTLTIQRTQQEDSAVYLCASSNDRVRTGELFFGEGSRLTVL.

This sequence joins TRBV7-9 and TRBJ2-3; tentative D call: TRBD2 (6 bases). Germline V gene lookup returns CDR1 SEHNR and CDR2 FQNEAQ (reference sequence). V was cut by 3 bases and J by 2 bases, with 9 bases left in between. This CDR3 has 14 residues. The CDR3 protein is CASSFGGTTDTQYF. The CDR3 DNA sequence: TGTGCCAGCAGCTTTGGGGGGACCACAGATACGCAGTATTTT.